Listed here is a single T cell receptor (beta chain). What it binds is unknown. This record comes from a study of monozygotic twins with inflammatory bowel disease. UMIs containing a 6-nucleotide sample barcode were added via template switching. TCRdb reanalyzed the 5' RACE reads and collapses them to one entry per CDR3 protein, without DNA. The sample table sets out 150,000 or so distinct CDR3 sequences. Findings and caveats of the study: Subtypes among T cells remained indistinguishable.

Germline V gene sequence: CDR1 SEHNR, CDR2 FQNEAQ (reference sequence). This CDR3 region has 14 residues. Sequencing input: blood. V gene TRBV7-9 combines with J gene TRBJ2-5; TCRdb proposes TRBD2, but this gene call is untestable without DNA. This sequence was found in a human donor with ulcerative colitis or Crohn's disease, or a healthy co-twin of an affected twin (not recorded which). CDR3 loop: CASSTDLARETQYF.